This TCR beta chain comes out of a study of blood T cell repertoires in COVID-19 (TCRdb year 2020). General notes on the study: Samples from collaborators originated in the United States, Italy and Spain and spanned both the acute and convalescent phases of COVID-19. Nearly every sample came with metadata listing a de-identified subject ID, COVID-19 status, age in years and sex. Where available, HLA class I and class II types were obtained from metadata supplied by the sample provider rather than from assay-based typing. The material from the prospective study consisted of cDNA or gDNA derived from T cells, B-cell-depleted T cells, or PBMCs. The repertoires were released in a freely available public database intended as a resource for research on the immune response to SARS-CoV-2. The dataset comprised deeply sampled blood TCRbeta repertoires from subjects exposed to, actively infected with, or recovered from COVID-19. Samples were obtained from the ongoing ImmuneRACE study (first 160 participants) and from about 1,300 subjects provided by 6 global collaborators.

CDR1 and CDR2 are read off the germline V gene as SQVTM and ANQGSEA. The CDR3 covers 15 residues, taking in both the cysteine and the phenylalanine. Only the CDR3 portion is preserved as DNA: 45 bases, with reading frame beginning at the first base. V is pruned by 7 bases and J by 6 bases, leaving 16 bases of the junction without a gene match. TCRbeta CDR3 regions were amplified from genomic DNA by means of the immunoSEQ Assay, a bias-controlled multiplex PCR. As for the original processing: Nucleated cell counts per sample were estimated from amplification of reference gene primers within the assay. To quantify the absolute abundance of each unique TCRbeta CDR3 rearrangement, sequence reads were collapsed and filtered. Productive Simpson clonality was computed per sample as the square root of Simpson's diversity index over productive rearrangements. Here the immuneACCESS table is served through TCRdb, limited to in-frame sequences with V and J called. Missing clones are a known gap in these copies; in checked studies unresolved V genes cover under half, and the rest lacks a known reason. V, J and clone size reflect that table, while D and trimming were determined from the DNA. The sample table records more than 150,000 clones; 75% to 90% of these occur just once. Of the sample, roughly 2.2% falls within the top ten clones.

Each collaborating institution followed its own protocols to collect whole blood in K2EDTA tubes. Collaborator samples were shipped for TCRbeta analysis as frozen whole blood, isolated PBMCs, or DNA extracted from either sample type. Comment on this clone: Its antigen is currently not known. One base away there is no much larger clone; base qualities are not given.

Points the paper makes about the study in general: The quantity of clinical and demographic metadata differed by source and by participant and was supplied without curation.

This receptor was obtained from a man between 65 and 79 years old with active or convalescent COVID-19. This chain is built from TRBV29-1 and TRBJ2-7, and 9 junction bases match TRBD2. Material for sequencing was peripheral blood. This receptor has the CDR3 CSAKRTLAGPGEQYF. The DNA sequence is as follows: TGCAGCGCCAAAAGGACTCTAGCGGGACCTGGCGAGCAGTACTTC.